This TCR beta chain originates from a study of T cell responses to AZD1222 COVID-19 vaccine (dated by TCRdb to about 2021). For the study in its entirety: AZD1222 recipients whose second dose came at about 4 weeks and those whose second dose came at about 12 weeks were combined into one group, since spike-specific TCR depth and breadth did not differ between the two schedules. Trial participants were enrolled by age into subgroups of 18-55, 56-69 and 70-plus years, and roughly 160, 29 and 62 TCR-sequenced participants, respectively, were included in these subgroups. A total of about 230 trial participants underwent TCR sequencing, of whom roughly 210 received two doses of AZD1222 and some 26 received two doses of the MenACWY control vaccine.

On the study overall, not on this receptor specifically: Conclusions about previously exposed vaccinees are limited because only six or seven AZD1222 recipients were SARS-CoV-2 seropositive at baseline. The vaccine-associated CD4 TCRs covered the entire spike protein, and the dominant responses fell in regions 160-218 and 743-854. A significant rise in spike-specific TCR breadth and depth was observed after two AZD1222 doses relative to day 0 and relative to MenACWY recipients. In the small 56-69-year group, the increase in depth fell short of significance, most likely because of low power. No day 14 peak-response samples were available, so repertoires were characterized only after the peak T cell response. Epitopes outside the regions mutated in the B.1.351 and B.1.1.7 variants were reportedly recognized by nearly half of the unique spike-specific TCRs. Participants were mostly white British and included more females than males, and it was suggested by the authors that clonal diversity may have been underestimated.

Read against the paper, the sample's time point label means: baseline before first vaccination. Samples from vaccinated people were obtained from the UK trials COV001 and COV002, which included a single-blind randomized controlled phase 2/3 trial of AZD1222 (ChAdOx1 nCoV-19) in healthy adults. For TCRbeta chain sequencing, PBMC samples were collected from trial participants at day 0 and at day 28 after the second dose. The CDR3 regions of human TCRbeta chains were analyzed by immunosequencing. As for the original processing: TCRs in the repertoires were compared against a reference library of SARS-CoV-2-specific TCRs that had been generated with the MIRA antigen-specificity platform. Breadth was defined as the fraction of unique TCRs that were SARS-CoV-2-associated, and depth was defined as the fraction of total T cells that were SARS-CoV-2-associated. Using the MIRA data, each spike-specific TCR was assigned both to the spike region to which the TCR was reactive and to a CD4 or CD8 class. Log10-transformed breadth and depth values were compared by one-way ANOVA with Sidak's multiple comparisons tests. This is the immuneACCESS table as TCRdb keeps it, with only in-frame sequences that have V and J called. A part of the clones is gone; compared with another copy, unresolved V genes explain less than half, and the rest is unexplained. V and J calls and clone size are copied from that table; D and trimming were computed from the DNA. Here the sample has some 50,000 clones; roughly 83% occur a single time. The top ten constitute over 20% of the sample.

V is trimmed back by 4 bases and J by 5 bases, and the junction contains 12 bases that no gene match accounts for. Spanning cysteine to phenylalanine, the CDR3 consists of 17 amino acids. Only the CDR3 DNA is retained, 51 bases long and in frame from the first base. CDR1 and CDR2 are read off the germline V gene as SGHTA and FQGNSA. As for this clone: This clone's antigen is unknown. No much larger clone exists at a distance of one base, and base qualities are not known.

The rearrangement joined TRBV7-2 to TRBJ2-3, with 10 central nucleotides matching TRBD2. This specimen was peripheral blood, taken on day 0 of AZD1222 vaccination. This TCR derives from an adult in good health. The CDR3 sequence is CASSSGLAPSRRDTQYF. The nucleotide sequence is TGTGCCAGCAGCTCGGGACTAGCGCCGAGTCGGAGAGATACGCAGTATTTT.